The entry below describes one T cell receptor beta chain. Germline CDR1 MNHEY, CDR2 SVGAGI. The length of the CDR3 is 15 residues. V was pared by 5 bases and J by 8 bases, with 21 bases between. This entry is derived from a study of blood T cell repertoires in COVID-19. Whole-study context: T cells, B-cell-depleted T cells, or PBMCs supplied cDNA or gDNA.

TCRdb's copy holds only in-frame clones and misses some; the assay was immunoSEQ multiplex PCR. The sample lists around 200,000 clones; approximately 91% were seen once. The source of this sequence is a man aged 35 to 55 with acute or convalescent COVID-19. The sequenced sample consisted of peripheral blood. The rearrangement joins TRBV6-5 to TRBJ1-2; D is possibly TRBD1 (6 bases). The DNA of the CDR3 is TGTGCCAGCAGTCCACCGCCGGGACAACCAGGCGGCTACACCTTC. It encodes CASSPPPGQPGGYTF.